The source of this TCR beta chain is a study of blood T cell repertoires in COVID-19. This clone was observed once. Seattle researchers signed up patients amid active infection and tracked them longitudinally. This CDR3 comprises 15 residues. V shed 4 bases and J 5 bases; nucleotides not matched to a gene: 8. Per germline, CDR1 SGDLS and CDR2 YYNGEE. The assay was immunoSEQ multiplex PCR, and TCRdb's table has in-frame clones only and misses some. The sample includes around 300,000 clones, 88% of them seen just once. The sample comprised peripheral blood. The sequence came from a woman in her twenties or thirties with COVID-19, enrolled during active disease. This chain connects TRBV9 to TRBJ2-1; 8 nucleotides align to TRBD1. As DNA, the CDR3 is TGTGCCAGCAGCCCCACGACAGGGGCAGACAATGAGCAGTTCTTC. This sequence encodes CASSPTTGADNEQFF.